The sequence of this TCR beta chain was determined in a study of T cell repertoires in cytomegalovirus infection. One entry per CDR3 protein results from TCRdb running MiXCR on the reads. Of around 450,000 distinct CDR3 sequences detected, approximately 31% appear once; the ten largest clones hold approximately 13%. Germline CDR1 SEHNR, CDR2 FQNEAQ (reference sequence). V gave up 9 bases and J gave up 1 base, with 12 bases separating them. The length of the CDR3 is 13 residues. The chain recombines TRBV7-9 with TRBJ2-5, with D unclear. This receptor was obtained from a human donor in good health (CMV status not recorded). Some clones in this sample may be carry-over from other donors' samples. The sample consisted of PBMCs. CDR3 amino acids: CARIGYSQETQYF. As DNA, the CDR3 is TGTGCCAGAATCGGTTACAGCCAAGAGACCCAGTACTTC.